The 18 T cell receptor beta chains below were found in one sample sequenced in a study of OX40 agonist ivuxolimab in advanced cancers. Profiled with immunoSEQ multiplex PCR; TCRdb holds only in-frame clones, not every one. The sample lists some 80,000 clones, roughly 88% occurring once. Sequencing used CD4+ or CD8+ T cells sorted from blood, obtained in a trial of the OX40 agonist ivuxolimab. The receptor source for this set is an adult with an advanced solid tumor such as melanoma, head and neck, liver or kidney cancer.

The gene calls are TRBV19 and TRBJ1-4, with TRBD1 as a possible D gene (5 bases). The CDR3 has 15 amino acids. The germline V gene has CDR1 LNHDA and CDR2 SQIVND (reference sequence). The germline V and J ends were trimmed by 3 bases and 5 bases, with 13 bases remaining between them. The DNA of the CDR3 is TGTGCCAGTAGTATTTGGGGGACGGAAAATGAAAAACTGTTTTTT. Protein: CASSIWGTENEKLFF.

V usage is TRBV27 and J usage is TRBJ1-1; D is ambiguous. CDR3 length: 18 amino acids. CDR1 and CDR2 from the germline V gene are MNHEY and SMNVEV (reference sequence). Between the trimmed V and J ends, which lost 0 bases and 1 base, there was a span of 18 bases. Here the CDR3 DNA reads TGTGCCAGCAGTTTATCGGCATGGCGTCAGGCGTCGAACACTGAAGCTTTCTTT. Its protein product is CASSLSAWRQASNTEAFF.

This clone was seen just once. This sequence joins TRBV7-2 and TRBJ2-1, with a tentative D call TRBD1 (6 bases). The CDR3 consists of 13 residues. V dropped 2 bases and J dropped 9 bases, with 11 bases sitting between them. Germline CDR1 is SGHTA and CDR2 is FQGNSA. CDR3 region: CASSLRVQGEQFF. DNA for the CDR3: TGTGCCAGCAGCTTAAGGGTACAGGGTGAGCAGTTCTTC.

The gene calls are TRBV10-3 and TRBJ2-1; D may be TRBD2 (6 bases). This CDR3 region has 15 residues. In germline, CDR1 is ENHRY, CDR2 SYGVKD. Trimming cost V 0 bases and J 4 bases, with 10 bases left between them. Written as DNA, the CDR3 is TGTGCCATCAGTGAGTCTAGACTAGGGTACAATGAGCAGTTCTTC. This translates into CAISESRLGYNEQFF.

The CDR3 sequence is CASSLPRGAQGQYF. CDR3 in DNA: TGTGCCAGCAGCCTCCCGAGAGGCGCGCAGGGCCAGTACTTC. The gene calls are TRBV7-2 and TRBJ2-5; D perhaps matches TRBD1 (5 bases). This CDR3 spans 14 amino acids. Trimming left V 5 bases short and J 10 bases short, with 20 bases between. Germline CDR1 is SGHTA and CDR2 is FQGNSA.

J is TRBJ1-5 and V is TRBV18, with D possibly matching TRBD1 (6 bases). CDR1 is KGHSH, CDR2 LQKENI, per germline. The CDR3 length is 15 residues. The germline V and J ends were trimmed by 3 bases and 5 bases, with 14 bases remaining between them. The CDR3: CASSPGGGDYQPQHF. CDR3 DNA sequence: TGTGCCAGCTCACCGGGCGGGGGCGATTATCAGCCCCAGCATTTT.

The chain has TRBV30 and TRBJ1-2, with D perhaps TRBD1 (5 bases). The CDR3 spans 14 residues. Germline V gene lookup returns CDR1 GTSNPN and CDR2 SVGIG (reference sequence). V dropped 0 bases and J dropped 0 bases, with 8 bases sitting between them. CDR3 nucleotides: TGTGCCTGGAGTGTACTGACAGCTAACTATGGCTACACCTTC. This encodes CAWSVLTANYGYTF.

The rearrangement joins TRBV29-1 to TRBJ2-5; D is unclear. The CDR3 contains 11 residues. Trimming shortened V by 4 bases and J by 5 bases, and 8 bases separated the two germline ends. Germline CDR1 and CDR2: SQVTM and ANQGSEA. This CDR3 is CSVVPGETQYF. Written as DNA, the CDR3 is TGCAGCGTTGTGCCCGGGGAGACCCAGTACTTC. The variable domain in full, completed from reference TRBV29-1 and TRBJ2-5, reads SAVISQKPSRDICQRGTSLTIQCQVDSQVTMMFWYRQQPGQSLTLIATANQGSEATYESGFVIDKFPISRPNLTFSTLTVSNMSPEDSSIYLCSVVPGETQYFGPGTRLLVL.

The chain combines TRBV19 with TRBJ1-2; a weak D match, TRBD1 (5 bases). V lost 6 bases, J lost 4 bases, and 12 bases lay in between. The CDR3 spans 13 residues. Germline-derived CDR1 and CDR2 are LNHDA and SQIVND (reference sequence). CDR3 in amino acids: CASRAGPFYGYTF. DNA of the CDR3: TGTGCCAGTAGGGCAGGGCCTTTCTATGGCTACACCTTC.

The chain employs TRBV9 and TRBJ1-1, with a weak D call TRBD1 (5 bases). The germline V gene has CDR1 SGDLS and CDR2 YYNGEE. The CDR3 has 12 residues. Deletions cut 3 bases from V and 4 bases from J, with 7 bases between. The CDR3 bases are TGTGCCAGCAGCGCGGGGGGCACTGAAGCTTTCTTT. It codes for CASSAGGTEAFF.

This clone appeared a single time. The chain recombines TRBV5-6 with TRBJ1-4; D call uncertain. Between the trimmed V and J ends, which lost 2 bases and 3 bases, there was a span of 8 bases. This CDR3 spans 14 amino acids. From germline, CDR1 is SGHDT and CDR2 YYEEEE. The CDR3 spells CASSLEGPNEKLFF. CDR3 nucleotide sequence: TGTGCCAGCAGCTTAGAGGGCCCTAATGAAAAACTGTTTTTT.

The chain links TRBV4-3 to TRBJ1-1; no firm D call. This CDR3 is built from 13 residues. Trimming took off 0 bases at V and 7 bases at J, with 9 bases between the two ends. Germline CDR1 LGHNA, CDR2 YSLEER. For the CDR3, the DNA is TGCGCCAGCAGCCAAGAGGTGGACGGTGAAGCTTTCTTT. The encoded protein is CASSQEVDGEAFF.

Note on this clone: A read error may account for a junction end that differs from germline. The chain couples TRBV11-3 to TRBJ1-3; the D is unclear. CDR1 is SGHNT, CDR2 YENEEA, per germline. The CDR3 contains 13 residues. Written as DNA, the CDR3 is TGTGCCAGCAGCTTGACATCTGGGAACACCATATATTTT. The encoded protein is CASSLTSGNTIYF.

This clone was detected a few times. The chain combines TRBV19 with TRBJ2-1; TRBD2 matches at 10 bases. Germline CDR1 LNHDA, CDR2 SQIVND (reference sequence). CDR3 length: 15 residues. Germline trimming cut 3 bases from V and 6 bases from J; bases unmatched to any gene: 5. CDR3 coding DNA: TGTGCCAGTAGTATTACTAGCGGGAATCCCAATGAGCAGTTCTTC. It yields the protein CASSITSGNPNEQFF.

Worth noting for this clone: A read error may account for a junction end that differs from germline. V and J are TRBV6-6 and TRBJ2-7; unclear D gene. Germline CDR1 is MNHNY and CDR2 is SVGAGI (reference sequence). The CDR3 runs to 14 residues. The CDR3 coding sequence is TGTGCCAGCAGTTACGTTGGAAGCTCCTACGGGCAGTACTTC. Its protein is CASSYVGSSYGQYF.

The gene calls are TRBV7-3 and TRBJ1-1; D gene uncertain. V gave up 2 bases and J gave up 5 bases, with 15 bases separating them. The CDR3 extends over 15 amino acids. Germline values: CDR1 SGHTA, CDR2 FQGTGA. CDR3 in DNA: TGTGCCAGCAGCTTACATCCCCCGGGAGAAACTGAAGCTTTCTTT. Its protein is CASSLHPPGETEAFF.

This chain connects TRBV18 to TRBJ2-7; maybe TRBD1 (5 bases). The length of the CDR3 is 14 residues. Trimming took 3 bases from V and 2 from J, leaving 11 bases between them. Germline lookup yields CDR1 KGHSH and CDR2 LQKENI. The CDR3 coding sequence is TGTGCCAGCTCACCGTCAGGGTTAACCTACGAGCAGTACTTC. Its protein is CASSPSGLTYEQYF. Together with reference TRBV18 and TRBJ2-7, the CDR3 gives the full variable domain: NAGVMQNPRHLVRRRGQEARLRCSPMKGHSHVYWYRQLPEEGLKFMVYLQKENIIDESGMPKERFSAEFPKEGPSILRIQQVVRGDSAAYFCASSPSGLTYEQYFGPGTRLTVT.

Concerning this clone itself: A junction boundary mismatches the germline segment, possibly from a read error. The rearrangement joins TRBV4-1 to TRBJ2-7; 9 bases agree with TRBD2. Germline V CDR1 and CDR2: MGHRA, YSYEKL. This CDR3 contains 14 residues. The CDR3 spells CASSPLAGRDEQYF. For the CDR3, the DNA is TGTGCCAGCAGCCCTCTAGCGGGAAGGGACGAGCAGTACTTC.